This T cell receptor (beta chain) was identified in a study of blood T cell repertoires in COVID-19. As for the study in general: The samples span acute and convalescent COVID-19 from the United States, Italy and Spain. Sources were T cells, B-cell-depleted T cells, or PBMCs; the material itself was cDNA or gDNA.

Authors' data handling: Using reference gene primer amplification, nucleated cell counts were estimated. This table comes from immunoSEQ multiplex PCR, and its TCRdb copy is limited to in-frame clones, with some not included. From that table come the V and J calls and clone size; the DNA was used to work out D and trimming. Of about 240,000 clones in the sample, about 79% were seen once. V gave up 4 bases and J gave up 3 bases, with 12 bases separating them. CDR1 LNHDA and CDR2 SQIVND come from the germline V gene (reference sequence). The CDR3 is 14 amino acids. The genes are TRBV19 and TRBJ2-5; TRBD2 is a possible D gene (6 bases). This TCR came from an elderly woman with acute or convalescent COVID-19. The sequenced sample was peripheral blood. The DNA of the CDR3 is TGTGCCAGTAGTAAGGAGGGGTTGAAAGAGACCCAGTACTTC. It translates to CASSKEGLKETQYF. Full variable domain (rest looked up from reference TRBV19 and TRBJ2-5): DGGITQSPKYLFRKEGQNVTLSCEQNLNHDAMYWYRQDPGQGLRLIYYSQIVNDFQKGDIAEGYSVSREKKESFPLTVTSAQKNPTAFYLCASSKEGLKETQYFGPGTRLLVL.